The 20 T cell receptor beta chains below come from one sample, sequenced in a study of CD8 T cells in ankylosing spondylitis. MiXCR, applied by TCRdb to the 5' RACE reads, yields one record per CDR3 protein. The sample holds 200,000 to 300,000 distinct CDR3 sequences; roughly 10% are singletons and the top ten take less than 7.5%. Material for sequencing was blood, either unsorted or a sorted T cell fraction (not recorded which). The receptors stem from a male donor with ankylosing spondylitis or in good health (not recorded which).

The sample holds many counts of this clonotype. This chain links TRBV2 with TRBJ1-5, with no clear D. The CDR3 has 13 residues. Trimming stripped 5 bases from V and 1 base from J, with 6 bases between. CDR1 is SNHLY and CDR2 is FYNNEI in the germline V gene. In DNA form, the CDR3 reads TGTGCCAGCAGTAAAGGGAGCAATCAGCCCCAGCATTTT. Translated, it gives CASSKGSNQPQHF.

This clonotype was seen more than once but under ten times. V gene TRBV5-1 combines with J gene TRBJ1-2; D gene unclear. V lost 2 bases and J 4 bases, leaving 9 bases between the germline ends. This CDR3 comprises 13 residues. Germline-derived CDR1 and CDR2 are SGHRS and YFSETQ. The chain's CDR3 is CASSLDGFYGYTF. CDR3 nucleotides: TGCGCCAGCAGCTTAGACGGATTCTATGGCTACACCTTC.

This clonotype has a count of ten or more. The CDR3 reads CASSTGQQNTEAFF. In nucleotides, the CDR3 is TGCGCCAGCAGCACCGGACAGCAGAACACTGAAGCTTTCTTT. J is TRBJ1-1 and V is TRBV5-1, with D possibly being TRBD1 (6 bases). The CDR3 is made up of 14 amino acids. V was pared by 4 bases and J by 1 base, with 11 bases between. Germline loops: CDR1 SGHRS, CDR2 YFSETQ.

The rearrangement joins TRBV29-1 to TRBJ1-1; the match to TRBD1 covers 7 bases. Germline V lookup: CDR1 SQVTM, CDR2 ANQGSEA. The CDR3 extends over 16 amino acids. The junction had 13 bases not matched to a gene; V was cut back by 6 bases and J by 0 bases. CDR3 in amino acids: CSVARSGTALNTEAFF. In DNA, the CDR3 is TGCAGCGTGGCCCGATCCGGGACAGCACTGAACACTGAAGCTTTCTTT.

This clonotype occurred a few times. This sequence joins TRBV5-1 and TRBJ2-7; 7 positions agree with TRBD2. The CDR3 has 19 residues. Germline V CDR1 and CDR2: SGHRS, YFSETQ. After removal of 0 bases from V and 3 bases from J, the junction contained 18 bases not matched to a gene. The CDR3 DNA reads TGCGCCAGCAGCTTGGCTCTCAGCTGGGGGGGAAACGGAAACTACGAGCAGTACTTC. This codes for CASSLALSWGGNGNYEQYF.

The table lists this clonotype with many counts. The V call is TRBV12-3 or TRBV12-4, the J call TRBJ2-2, with D perhaps assigned TRBD1 or TRBD2 (5 bases each). The CDR3 spans 11 residues. Between the trimmed V and J ends, which lost 8 bases and 6 bases, there was a span of 7 bases. DNA of the CDR3: TGTGCCAGCGGGGACCCCGGGGAGCTGTTTTTT. Translated, it gives CASGDPGELFF.

This clonotype was seen more than once but under ten times. J is TRBJ2-1 and V is TRBV5-1; the D call may be TRBD1 or TRBD2 (5 bases each). V was cut by 0 bases and J by 5 bases, with 15 bases left in between. The CDR3 covers 16 residues. Germline-derived CDR1 and CDR2 are SGHRS and YFSETQ. The CDR3 region has the DNA TGCGCCAGCAGCTTGGGGTCTGGGGCCGGGAACAATGAGCAGTTCTTC. It specifies CASSLGSGAGNNEQFF.

This clonotype was found many times. For the CDR3, the DNA is TGTGCCAGCAGCGACGGGACAGGGCTCTATGGCTACACCTTC. Protein product: CASSDGTGLYGYTF. The chain is built from TRBV9 and TRBJ1-2, with TRBD1 identical over 9 bases. CDR3 size: 14 residues. Trimming at V came to 3 bases and at J to 4 bases, leaving 4 bases not matched to a gene. Germline V CDR1 and CDR2: SGDLS, YYNGEE.

This clonotype was seen repeatedly, ten times or more. The chain employs TRBV2 and TRBJ2-2, with D perhaps matching TRBD1 (6 bases). Deletions cut 4 bases from V and 0 bases from J, with 9 bases between. Per the germline V gene, CDR1 is SNHLY and CDR2 is FYNNEI. This CDR3 spans 15 amino acids. This chain's CDR3 is CASSGGHSNTGELFF. The CDR3 nucleotides read TGTGCCAGCAGTGGGGGACACTCGAACACCGGGGAGCTGTTTTTT. Drawing the rest from reference TRBV2 and TRBJ2-2, the complete variable domain is EPEVTQTPSHQVTQMGQEVILRCVPISNHLYFYWYRQILGQKVEFLVSFYNNEISEKSEIFDDQFSVERPDGSNFTLKIRSTKLEDSAMYFCASSGGHSNTGELFFGEGSRLTVL.

V and J are TRBV6-1 and TRBJ2-3, with 11 bases lining up with TRBD2. The V gene's germline CDR1 is MNHNS and CDR2 SASEGT. The ends lost 5 bases at V and 4 bases at J; junction bases unmatched: 11. The CDR3 has 17 amino acids. CDR3 region: CASSTPRASGRPDTQYF. CDR3 DNA: TGTGCCAGCAGTACCCCCCGGGCTAGCGGGAGGCCAGATACGCAGTATTTT.

This clonotype was counted many times. J is TRBJ2-7 and V is TRBV20-1, with D possibly TRBD1 on 6 matching bases. Germline values: CDR1 DFQATT, CDR2 SNEGSKA (reference sequence). The CDR3 consists of 15 residues. V was clipped by 2 bases and J by 7 bases, with 21 bases between them. CDR3 DNA: TGCAGTGCTAGACCAAACACAGGGACGGGGATTGAGCAGTACTTC. Translated, it gives CSARPNTGTGIEQYF.

This clonotype came up many times. The J gene is TRBJ2-6, the V gene TRBV11-2; tentatively, D is TRBD2 (6 bases). The CDR3 is made up of 17 amino acids. CDR1 and CDR2 (germline): SGHAT, FQNNGV. V was trimmed by 3 bases and J by 0 bases, leaving 12 bases between them. CDR3 DNA: TGTGCCAGCAGCTTTACCCGGGGGTTCTCTGGGGCCAACGTCCTGACTTTC. Protein: CASSFTRGFSGANVLTF. Together with reference TRBV11-2 and TRBJ2-6, the CDR3 gives the full variable domain: EAGVAQSPRYKIIEKRQSVAFWCNPISGHATLYWYQQILGQGPKLLIQFQNNGVVDDSQLPKDRFSAERLKGVDSTLKIQPAKLEDSAVYLCASSFTRGFSGANVLTFGAGSRLTVL.

The chain carries TRBV6-1 and TRBJ1-6; D ambiguous. CDR3 size: 13 residues. Germline values: CDR1 MNHNS, CDR2 SASEGT. The germline V and J ends were trimmed by 6 bases and 7 bases, with 10 bases remaining between them. As DNA, the CDR3 is TGTGCCAGCAGCTCAAGACGGAATTCACCCCTCCACTTT. Its translation is CASSSRRNSPLHF.

This clonotype was seen ten or more times. The rearrangement uses TRBV29-1 and TRBJ1-1, with D unresolved. With 4 bases removed from V and 7 bases from J, the gap between germline ends came to 10 bases. Germline V gives CDR1 SQVTM, CDR2 ANQGSEA. The CDR3 runs to 11 residues. CDR3 DNA sequence: TGCAGCGTTGTGAATGCAGATGAAGCTTTCTTT. Translation gives CSVVNADEAFF.

This clonotype came up many times. J is TRBJ2-5 and V is TRBV10-3; D uncertain. The CDR3 consists of 13 residues. The V and J ends lost 11 bases and 5 bases respectively, with 18 bases between them. The germline V gene encodes CDR1 ENHRY and CDR2 SYGVKD. The CDR3 coding sequence is TGTGCCTCCCAGAGGTCGGTTGGGGAGACCCAGTACTTC. Protein product: CASQRSVGETQYF.

This clonotype was counted many times. CDR3 amino acids: CSVEEGWGDTQYF. The CDR3 DNA reads as TGCAGCGTTGAAGAGGGCTGGGGAGATACGCAGTATTTT. This chain uses TRBV29-1 with TRBJ2-3; D remains ambiguous. CDR1 SQVTM and CDR2 ANQGSEA come from the germline V gene. The CDR3 is 13 residues long. V was trimmed by 0 bases and J by 5 bases, leaving 9 bases between them.

The chain employs TRBV5-4 and TRBJ2-1; 7 bases are a match to TRBD2. CDR1 is SGHNT and CDR2 is YYREEE in the germline V gene (reference sequence). This CDR3 has 18 residues. With 4 bases clipped from V and 3 bases from J, the junction kept 16 bases outside the gene matches. The CDR3 DNA is TGTGCCAGCAGCCCGGGGCTAGCGGCGGGCGAATTCTACAATGAGCAGTTCTTC. This translates into CASSPGLAAGEFYNEQFF.

This clonotype was found many times. The chain carries TRBV27 and TRBJ2-3, with TRBD1 identical over 9 bases. Germline assignment: CDR1 MNHEY and CDR2 SMNVEV (reference sequence). This CDR3 spans 20 amino acids. V trimming: 0 bases; J trimming: 1 base; junction bases outside the gene matches: 14. For the CDR3, the DNA is TGTGCCAGCAGTTTATCGATAATTGGGTGGGGACAGGGCCGCACAGATACGCAGTATTTT. Its protein is CASSLSIIGWGQGRTDTQYF.

This clonotype was seen only a few times. The CDR3 protein is CSARASGTGGSTDTQYF. CDR3 sequence (DNA): TGCAGTGCCCGAGCCTCCGGGACAGGGGGGAGCACAGATACGCAGTATTTT. The chain links TRBV20-1 to TRBJ2-3; TRBD1 matches 11 bases. CDR3 size: 17 residues. Germline lookup yields CDR1 DFQATT and CDR2 SNEGSKA (reference sequence). V was pared by 6 bases and J by 0 bases, with 11 bases of the junction left unmatched.

This clonotype was counted between two and nine times. V gene TRBV28 combines with J gene TRBJ2-4; possible D gene TRBD1, 5 bases. Germline V gives CDR1 MDHEN, CDR2 SYDVKM. Trimming left V 10 bases short and J 6 bases short, with 10 bases between. The CDR3 is 11 residues long. In DNA form, the CDR3 reads TGTGCCACCGCGACAGCAAACATTCAGTACTTC. Translating it yields CATATANIQYF.